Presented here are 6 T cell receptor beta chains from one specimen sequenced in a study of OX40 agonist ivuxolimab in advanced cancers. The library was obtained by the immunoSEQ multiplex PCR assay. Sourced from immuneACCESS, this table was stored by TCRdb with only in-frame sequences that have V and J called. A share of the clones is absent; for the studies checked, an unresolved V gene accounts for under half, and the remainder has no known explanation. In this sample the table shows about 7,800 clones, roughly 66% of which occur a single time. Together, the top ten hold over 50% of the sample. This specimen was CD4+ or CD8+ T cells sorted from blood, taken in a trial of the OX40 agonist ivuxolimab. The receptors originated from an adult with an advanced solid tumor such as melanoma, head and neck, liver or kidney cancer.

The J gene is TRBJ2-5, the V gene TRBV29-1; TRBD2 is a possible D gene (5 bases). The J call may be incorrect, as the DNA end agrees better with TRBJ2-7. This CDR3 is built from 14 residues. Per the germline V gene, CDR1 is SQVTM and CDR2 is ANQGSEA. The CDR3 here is CSVSGGQRAYEQYF. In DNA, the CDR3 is TGCAGCGTTTCGGGTGGTCAGAGGGCCTACGAGCAGTACTTC.

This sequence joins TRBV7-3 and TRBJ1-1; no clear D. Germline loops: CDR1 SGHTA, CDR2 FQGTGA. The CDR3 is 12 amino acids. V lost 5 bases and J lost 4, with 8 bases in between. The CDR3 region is CASSQGVTEAFF. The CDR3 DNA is TGTGCCAGCAGCCAAGGAGTCACTGAAGCTTTCTTT.

CDR3 coding DNA: TGTGCCAGCAGTTTTAGGGACGGGGGTAATTCACCCCTCCACTTT. Encoded protein: CASSFRDGGNSPLHF. The chain couples TRBV6-1 to TRBJ1-6, with D possibly being TRBD1 (5 bases). CDR3 size: 15 residues. Germline V gene lookup returns CDR1 MNHNS and CDR2 SASEGT. Trimming cost V 5 bases and J 6 bases, with 14 bases left between them.

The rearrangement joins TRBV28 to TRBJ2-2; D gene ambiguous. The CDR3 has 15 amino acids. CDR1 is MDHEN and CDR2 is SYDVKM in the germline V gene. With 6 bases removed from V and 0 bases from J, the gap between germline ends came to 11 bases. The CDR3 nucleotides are TGTGCCAGCAGCCCTGACCCAGCGAACACCGGGGAGCTGTTTTTT. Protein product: CASSPDPANTGELFF.

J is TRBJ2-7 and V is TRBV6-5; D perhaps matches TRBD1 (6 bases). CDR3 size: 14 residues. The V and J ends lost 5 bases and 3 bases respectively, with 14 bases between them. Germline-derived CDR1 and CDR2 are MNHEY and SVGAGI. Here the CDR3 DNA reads TGTGCCAGCAGTCCCCGGGACACCAACTACGAGCAGTACTTC. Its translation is CASSPRDTNYEQYF.

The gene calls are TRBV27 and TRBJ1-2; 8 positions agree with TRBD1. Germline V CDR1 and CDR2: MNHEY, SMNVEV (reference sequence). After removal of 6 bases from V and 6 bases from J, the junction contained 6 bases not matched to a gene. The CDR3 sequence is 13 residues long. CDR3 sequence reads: CASRGQGRDGYTF. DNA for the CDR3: TGTGCCAGCAGAGGACAGGGAAGGGATGGCTACACCTTC.